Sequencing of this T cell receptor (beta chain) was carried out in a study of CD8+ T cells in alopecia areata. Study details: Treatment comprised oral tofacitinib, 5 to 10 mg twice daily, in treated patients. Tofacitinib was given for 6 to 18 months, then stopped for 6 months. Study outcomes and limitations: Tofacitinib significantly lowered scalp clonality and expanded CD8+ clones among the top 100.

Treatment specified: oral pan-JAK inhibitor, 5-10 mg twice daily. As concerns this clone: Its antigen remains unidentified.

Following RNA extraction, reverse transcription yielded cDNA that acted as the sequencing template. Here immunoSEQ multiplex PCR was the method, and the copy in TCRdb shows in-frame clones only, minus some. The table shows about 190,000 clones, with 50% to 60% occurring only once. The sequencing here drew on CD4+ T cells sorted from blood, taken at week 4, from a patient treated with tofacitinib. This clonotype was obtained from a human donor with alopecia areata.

The CDR3 sequence is CASSLADRENYGYTF. The CDR3, as DNA: TGTGCCAGCAGCTTGGCAGACAGGGAAAACTATGGCTACACCTTC. This chain connects TRBV5-6 to TRBJ1-2, with 7 bases lining up with TRBD1. The CDR3 extends over 15 amino acids. Germline lookup yields CDR1 SGHDT and CDR2 YYEEEE. V shed 0 bases, J shed 2 bases, and the junction held 4 bases outside the gene matches. Combining the CDR3 with reference TRBV5-6 and TRBJ1-2 gives the whole variable domain DAGVTQSPTHLIKTRGQQVTLRCSPKSGHDTVSWYQQALGQGPQFIFQYYEEEERQRGNFPDRFSGHQFPNYSSELNVNALLLGDSALYLCASSLADRENYGYTFGSGTRLTVV.